Shown below are 15 T cell receptor beta chains from a single sample sequenced in a study of blood T cell repertoires in COVID-19. Some clones are missing from TCRdb's copy, which holds only in-frame ones; the method was immunoSEQ multiplex PCR. The sample holds about 200,000 clones, more than 75% seen once. Sample: peripheral blood. The receptor source for this set is a man aged 55 to 70 with acute or convalescent COVID-19.

This clone was seen more than once but under ten times. This chain joins TRBV29-1 and TRBJ1-2, with D possibly TRBD1 on 6 matching bases. Trimming took off 7 bases at V and 3 bases at J, with 15 bases between the two ends. This CDR3 spans 13 amino acids. Per germline, CDR1 SQVTM and CDR2 ANQGSEA. The CDR3 region is CSAAPRGYYGYTF. The CDR3 coding sequence is TGCAGCGCAGCGCCGAGGGGGTACTATGGCTACACCTTC.

The chain couples TRBV5-6 to TRBJ2-5, with D unclear. Trimming cost V 4 bases and J 1 base, with 14 bases left between them. This CDR3 is 15 amino acids long. CDR1 is SGHDT and CDR2 is YYEEEE in the germline V gene. CDR3: CASSPGRLSQETQYF. The CDR3, as DNA: TGTGCCAGCAGCCCGGGTCGTCTAAGCCAAGAGACCCAGTACTTC. Together with reference TRBV5-6 and TRBJ2-5, the CDR3 gives the full variable domain: DAGVTQSPTHLIKTRGQQVTLRCSPKSGHDTVSWYQQALGQGPQFIFQYYEEEERQRGNFPDRFSGHQFPNYSSELNVNALLLGDSALYLCASSPGRLSQETQYFGPGTRLLVL.

The chain employs TRBV27 and TRBJ2-7; D unclear. The germline CDR1 and CDR2 sequences are MNHEY and SMNVEV (reference sequence). CDR3 size: 12 residues. The V end was cut by 0 bases, the J end by 3 bases, with 3 bases between. The CDR3 DNA sequence: TGTGCCAGCAGTTTATCCGGCTACGAGCAGTACTTC. It specifies CASSLSGYEQYF.

This rearrangement joins TRBV6-6 to TRBJ1-5; D unresolved. With 2 bases removed from V and 4 bases from J, the gap between germline ends came to 9 bases. Germline V gives CDR1 MNHNY, CDR2 SVGAGI (reference sequence). The CDR3 is 14 amino acids. The CDR3 DNA is TGTGCCAGCAGTTACGGAGGGCCTAATCAGCCCCAGCATTTT. It yields the protein CASSYGGPNQPQHF.

The CDR3 DNA follows: TGTGCCAGTAGTCGGCTCAAGGGAGTCACTGAAGCTTTCTTT. Translation gives CASSRLKGVTEAFF. The rearrangement joins TRBV19 to TRBJ1-1, with D unclear. Per germline, CDR1 LNHDA and CDR2 SQIVND (reference sequence). The V gene lost 5 bases and the J gene lost 4 bases, with 14 bases spanning the gap. The CDR3 has 14 residues.

This clone appeared a few times. This chain links TRBV5-6 with TRBJ2-7; TRBD1 agrees at 8 bases. V was pared by 3 bases and J by 5 bases, with 10 bases of the junction left unmatched. The V gene's germline CDR1 is SGHDT and CDR2 YYEEEE. This CDR3 has 15 amino acids. This CDR3 reads CASSSPGQEGHEQYF. The CDR3 coding sequence is TGTGCCAGCAGCTCACCGGGACAGGAAGGCCACGAGCAGTACTTC.

This chain links TRBV4-3 with TRBJ2-7; TRBD2 is a possible D gene (6 bases). The V gene lost 5 bases and the J gene lost 4 bases, with 18 bases spanning the gap. The CDR3 spans 15 residues. Germline assignment: CDR1 LGHNA and CDR2 YSLEER. The CDR3 sequence is CASSKGDSGAYEQYF. As DNA, the CDR3 is TGCGCCAGCAGCAAAGGGGACTCTGGAGCGTACGAGCAGTACTTC.

V and J are TRBV19 and TRBJ2-2; TRBD1 matches 11 bases. The CDR3 has 16 residues. Germline values: CDR1 LNHDA, CDR2 SQIVND (reference sequence). After removal of 5 bases from V and 6 bases from J, the junction contained 8 bases not matched to a gene. The CDR3 is CASSSKGGQGAGELFF. Here the CDR3 DNA reads TGTGCCAGTAGTTCCAAGGGGGGACAGGGGGCCGGGGAGCTGTTTTTT.

The J gene is TRBJ2-1, the V gene TRBV28, with D possibly TRBD1 on 5 matching bases. The germline V gene has CDR1 MDHEN and CDR2 SYDVKM. V was trimmed by 6 bases and J by 0 bases, leaving 15 bases between them. The CDR3 loop spans 16 amino acids. DNA for the CDR3: TGTGCCAGCAGCCCAATGGGGCCCAGCTCCTACAATGAGCAGTTCTTC. It codes for CASSPMGPSSYNEQFF.

J is TRBJ2-6 and V is TRBV14; weak D call: TRBD2 (7 bases). V lost 2 bases, J lost 1 base, and 27 bases lay in between. Germline V gives CDR1 SGHDN, CDR2 FVKESK. The CDR3 covers 22 residues. DNA for the CDR3: TGTGCCAGCAGCCAATGGGCCCCTAGATATCGGGGGGCCCCTTCTGGGGCCAACGTCCTGACTTTC. It encodes CASSQWAPRYRGAPSGANVLTF.

The rearrangement links TRBV20-1 to TRBJ1-2; D remains unclear. The CDR3 runs 8 residues. Germline lookup yields CDR1 DFQATT and CDR2 SNEGSKA (reference sequence). The chain's CDR3 is CRAYGYTF. Here the CDR3 DNA reads TGCAGGGCCTATGGCTACACCTTC.

Only a few counts were recorded for this clone. The V gene is TRBV6-6, the J gene TRBJ1-1, with D perhaps TRBD1 (5 bases). Germline assignment: CDR1 MNHNY and CDR2 SVGAGI (reference sequence). V was clipped by 6 bases and J by 1 base, with 18 bases between them. CDR3 length: 16 residues. CDR3 in amino acids: CASSDGQLPGNTEAFF. The CDR3 DNA reads as TGTGCCAGCAGCGACGGACAACTTCCCGGGAACACTGAAGCTTTCTTT.

This chain joins TRBV6-2 or TRBV6-3 and TRBJ1-5; TRBD1 matches at 9 bases. Germline-derived CDR1 and CDR2 are MNHEY and SVGEGT. This CDR3 has 18 residues. V shed 5 bases and J 0 bases; nucleotides not matched to a gene: 11. CDR3 residues: CASSARQGDFYSNQPQHF. CDR3 bases: TGTGCCAGCAGTGCCAGACAGGGGGATTTCTATAGCAATCAGCCCCAGCATTTT.

The gene calls are TRBV6-2 or TRBV6-3 and TRBJ2-3, with 8 bases identical to TRBD2. Trimming at V came to 6 bases and at J to 3 bases, leaving 11 bases not matched to a gene. The CDR3 covers 16 residues. Germline CDR1 reads MNHEY; CDR2 reads SVGEGT. CDR3 sequence (DNA): TGTGCCAGCAGCCCCGTCGGGGGGGGGCTAACAGATACGCAGTATTTT. Its translation: CASSPVGGGLTDTQYF.

This clone showed up just once. The chain uses TRBV21-1 and TRBJ2-3; TRBD1, the table's D call, was not compared with the DNA. TRBV21-1 is given as a pseudogene. This CDR3 has 20 residues. The CDR3 sequence: CASSGPGQGAVRVLTDTQYF. The CDR3 DNA reads as TGTGCCAGCAGCGGACCGGGACAGGGGGCCGTTAGGGTATTGACAGATACGCAGTATTTT.